This T cell receptor (beta chain) was recorded in a study of blood T cell repertoires in COVID-19. Study-wide background: In each case, the material was cDNA or gDNA derived from T cells, B-cell-depleted T cells, or PBMCs.

Among Cohort 3 donors, those recovered had two negative PCRs, clearance, or symptom resolution. Germline V CDR1 and CDR2: SGHRS, YFSETQ. J lost 0 bases, V lost 0 bases, and 4 bases had no gene match. The length of the CDR3 is 16 residues. Clones were sequenced by immunoSEQ multiplex PCR, and TCRdb holds only the in-frame ones, with some missing. The table has about 290,000 clones, about nine tenths seen once. The source material was PBMCs or T cells enriched from blood (not recorded which). The chain uses TRBV5-1 and TRBJ2-3; 7 bases align to TRBD2. The sequence was collected from a woman between 35 and 50 years old who had recovered from COVID-19. The CDR3 bases are TGCGCCAGCAGCTTGGGACTAGCCCAGAGCACAGATACGCAGTATTTT. Residues: CASSLGLAQSTDTQYF.